Below are 6 T cell receptor beta chains sequenced from a single sample in a study of Ad26.COV2.S vaccination and SARS-CoV-2 variants. Data came from immunoSEQ multiplex PCR; TCRdb stores just in-frame clones and leaves some out. Of over 400,000 clones listed, 92% are singletons. Indicated treatment: around 19 received Ad26.COV2.S at low or high dose, single or two shots; several received placebo; per-sample allocation not given. Each sample was drawn 63 days after the first injection (of vaccine or placebo). The source material was peripheral blood, sampled in a trial of Ad26.COV2.S vaccine versus placebo. The receptor source for this set is a person aged 18 to 65 who received the Ad26.COV2.S COVID-19 vaccine or a placebo.

The chain links TRBV7-9 to TRBJ2-7; 8 positions agree with TRBD1. The CDR3 extends over 16 amino acids. Germline CDR1 and CDR2: SEHNR and FQNEAQ (reference sequence). V was pared by 2 bases and J by 3 bases, with 9 bases of the junction left unmatched. As DNA, the CDR3 is TGTGCCAGCAGCTTAAACCCCACAGGGGGAGACTACGAGCAGTACTTC. Its translation: CASSLNPTGGDYEQYF.

This chain links TRBV2 with TRBJ1-2, with TRBD1 matching over 12 bases. This CDR3 region has 15 residues. Trimming took 6 bases from V and 0 from J; bases not matched to a gene: 2. Germline V gives CDR1 SNHLY, CDR2 FYNNEI. The CDR3 bases are TGTGCCAGCAGGGGACAGGGGGCCCCTAACTATGGCTACACCTTC. As protein: CASRGQGAPNYGYTF.

This chain connects TRBV30 to TRBJ1-2, with 7 nucleotides matching TRBD1. The CDR3 has 12 residues. V was pared by 2 bases and J by 13 bases, with 10 bases of the junction left unmatched. Per germline, CDR1 GTSNPN and CDR2 SVGIG (reference sequence). CDR3 nucleotide sequence: TGTGCCTGGAGTCTACGCGACAGGGCAGGCACCTTC. It encodes CAWSLRDRAGTF.

The chain uses TRBV23-1 and TRBJ2-7; 10 nucleotides align to TRBD2. TRBV23-1 is noted as an ORF with a role that remains uncertain. Trimming cost V 8 bases and J 4 bases; bases outside gene matches: 8. This CDR3 region has 14 residues. The CDR3 loop is CASPAASGGYEQYF. Written as DNA, the CDR3 is TGCGCCAGCCCTGCGGCTAGCGGGGGATACGAGCAGTACTTC.

This clone has just one count. This chain links TRBV27 with TRBJ2-6, with D unclear. The CDR3 has 14 residues. Per germline, CDR1 MNHEY and CDR2 SMNVEV (reference sequence). Trimming stripped 4 bases from V and 0 bases from J, with 4 bases between. Here the CDR3 DNA reads TGTGCCAGCAGTTGGTCCTCTGGGGCCAACGTCCTGACTTTC. This codes for CASSWSSGANVLTF.

In this sample, this clone turned up once. V and J are TRBV7-8 and TRBJ2-1; no reliable D call. Germline CDR1 and CDR2: SGHVS and FQNEAQ. There are 12 residues in the CDR3. V shed 5 bases and J shed 5 bases, with 7 bases lying between them. The CDR3 here is CASSPLNNEQFF. Here the CDR3 DNA reads TGTGCCAGCAGCCCGCTTAACAATGAGCAGTTCTTC.